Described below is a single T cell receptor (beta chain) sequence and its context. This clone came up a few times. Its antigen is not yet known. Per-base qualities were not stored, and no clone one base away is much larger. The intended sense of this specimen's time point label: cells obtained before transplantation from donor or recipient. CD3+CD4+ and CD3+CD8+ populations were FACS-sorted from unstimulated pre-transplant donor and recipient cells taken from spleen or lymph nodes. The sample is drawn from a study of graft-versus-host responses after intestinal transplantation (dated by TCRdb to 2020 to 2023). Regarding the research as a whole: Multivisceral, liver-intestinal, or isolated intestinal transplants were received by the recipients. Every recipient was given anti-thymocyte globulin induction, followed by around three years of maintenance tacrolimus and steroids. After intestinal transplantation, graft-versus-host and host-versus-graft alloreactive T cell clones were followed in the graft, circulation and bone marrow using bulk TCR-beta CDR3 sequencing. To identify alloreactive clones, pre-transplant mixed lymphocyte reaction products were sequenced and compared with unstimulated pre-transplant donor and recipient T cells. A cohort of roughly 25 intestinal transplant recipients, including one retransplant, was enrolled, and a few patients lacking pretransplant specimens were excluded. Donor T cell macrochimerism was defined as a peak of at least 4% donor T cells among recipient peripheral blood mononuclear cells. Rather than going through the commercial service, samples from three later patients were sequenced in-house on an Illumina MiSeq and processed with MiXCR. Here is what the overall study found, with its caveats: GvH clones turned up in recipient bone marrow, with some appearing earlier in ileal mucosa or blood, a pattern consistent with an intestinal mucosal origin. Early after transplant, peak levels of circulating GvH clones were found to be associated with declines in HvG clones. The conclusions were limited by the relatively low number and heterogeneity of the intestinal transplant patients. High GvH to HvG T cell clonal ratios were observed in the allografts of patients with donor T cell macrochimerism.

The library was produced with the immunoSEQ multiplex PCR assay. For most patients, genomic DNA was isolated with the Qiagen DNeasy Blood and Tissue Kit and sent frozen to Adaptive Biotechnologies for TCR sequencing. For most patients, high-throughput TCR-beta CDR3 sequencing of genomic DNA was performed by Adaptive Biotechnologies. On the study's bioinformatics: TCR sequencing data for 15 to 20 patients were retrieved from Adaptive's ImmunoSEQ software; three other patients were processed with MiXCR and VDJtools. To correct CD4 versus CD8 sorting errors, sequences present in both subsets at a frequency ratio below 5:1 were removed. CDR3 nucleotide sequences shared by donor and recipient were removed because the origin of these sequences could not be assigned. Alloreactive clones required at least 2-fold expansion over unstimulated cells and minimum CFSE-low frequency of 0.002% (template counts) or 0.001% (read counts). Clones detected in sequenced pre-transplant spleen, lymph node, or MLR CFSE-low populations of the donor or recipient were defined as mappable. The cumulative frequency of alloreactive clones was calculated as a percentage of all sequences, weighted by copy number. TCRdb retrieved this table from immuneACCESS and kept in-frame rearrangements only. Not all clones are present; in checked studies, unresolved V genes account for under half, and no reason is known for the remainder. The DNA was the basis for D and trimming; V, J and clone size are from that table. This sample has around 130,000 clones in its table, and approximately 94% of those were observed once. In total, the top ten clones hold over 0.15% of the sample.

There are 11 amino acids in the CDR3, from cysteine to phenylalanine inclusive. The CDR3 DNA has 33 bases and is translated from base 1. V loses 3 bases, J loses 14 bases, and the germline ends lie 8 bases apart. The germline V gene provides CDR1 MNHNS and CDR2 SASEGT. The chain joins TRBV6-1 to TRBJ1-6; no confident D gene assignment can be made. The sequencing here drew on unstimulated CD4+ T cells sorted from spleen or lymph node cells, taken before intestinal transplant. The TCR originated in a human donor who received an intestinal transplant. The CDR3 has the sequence CASSEAGSLHF. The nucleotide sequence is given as TGTGCCAGCAGTGAGGCGGGTTCCCTCCACTTT.